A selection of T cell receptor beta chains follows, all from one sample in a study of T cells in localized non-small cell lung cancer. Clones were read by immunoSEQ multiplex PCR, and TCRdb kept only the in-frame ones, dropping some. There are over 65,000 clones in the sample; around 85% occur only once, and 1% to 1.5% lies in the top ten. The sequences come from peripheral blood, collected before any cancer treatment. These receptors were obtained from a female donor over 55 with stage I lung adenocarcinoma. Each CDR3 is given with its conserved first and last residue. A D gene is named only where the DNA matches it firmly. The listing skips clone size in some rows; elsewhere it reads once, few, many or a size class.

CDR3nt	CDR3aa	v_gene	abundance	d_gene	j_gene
TGTGCCAGCAGCGCGGCCAATGAAAAACTGTTTTTT	CASSAANEKLFF	TRBV7-9	-	-	TRBJ1-4
TGTGCCATCAGATCGGACTCTGCTGGTTACGAGCAGTACTTC	CAIRSDSAGYEQYF	TRBV10-3	once	-	TRBJ2-7
TGTGCCAGCAGCGAGAGACTAGCCTCAGATACGCAGTATTTT	CASSERLASDTQYF	TRBV9	once	TRBD2	TRBJ2-3
TGTGCCAGTAACCGTGAGGAGAGAGGCACTGAAGCTTTCTTT	CASNREERGTEAFF	TRBV19	-	-	TRBJ1-1
TGTGCCAGCGCTGTGACAGGGCGAGTATCCTACAATGAGCAGTTCTTC	CASAVTGRVSYNEQFF	TRBV5-6	-	TRBD1	TRBJ2-1
TGTGCCAGCAGCTTGGGAGGACAGGGTGCAGATACGCAGTATTTT	CASSLGGQGADTQYF	TRBV5-8	few	TRBD1	TRBJ2-3
TGCGCCAGCAGCCTGGGATTGACGGGATCAACTAATGAAAAACTGTTTTTT	CASSLGLTGSTNEKLFF	TRBV5-1	once	-	TRBJ1-4
TGTGCCAGCTCACTAGGCCAAAACTTGGGTTCACCCCTCCACTTT	CASSLGQNLGSPLHF	TRBV18	-	-	TRBJ1-6
TGTGCCAGTACCACCGAGACAGGGACTAATGAAAAACTGTTTTTT	CASTTETGTNEKLFF	TRBV19	-	TRBD1	TRBJ1-4
TGTGCCACATCAGCTAGCGCTTACTACGAGCAGTACTTC	CATSASAYYEQYF	TRBV6-5	-	-	TRBJ2-7